The clone carrying this T cell receptor beta chain was recorded at least ten times. Naive CD8 libraries used about 19,000 to 1,000,000 sorted cells and 10%, 30% or 50% RNA. The source of the sample is a study of molecular identifiers for immune sequencing clone quantification. Study summary: Replicates partitioned RNA from roughly 21,000 or 96,000 naive CD8 cells into five parts, sequencing four.

TCRdb re-derived calls from the PCR reads in MiXCR, one entry per CDR3 protein. Of over 600,000 distinct CDR3 sequences listed, 15% to 20% were seen once; the top ten hold around 0.86%. Germline lookup yields CDR1 MDHEN and CDR2 SYDVKM. Deletions cut 7 bases from V and 4 bases from J, with 23 bases between. The CDR3 is 16 amino acids. The source of this sequence is a human donor in good health. Some libraries in this study had Jurkat cell RNA spiked in. J is TRBJ2-7 and V is TRBV28; maybe TRBD2 (5 bases). The sequenced material came from naive CD8+ T cells from blood, with Jurkat cell RNA spiked in. Subset defined: FACS-sorted CD8+CD4-CCR7+CD45RA+ naive T cells. CDR3 in DNA: TGTGCCAGCATCAACGAGGTAGGGAGCCCGGCTTACGAGCAGTACTTC. This sequence encodes CASINEVGSPAYEQYF.